This is a list of T cell receptor beta chains from one sample in a study of regulatory T cells in long-lasting Graves disease. One entry per CDR3 protein, called by TCRdb with MiXCR from the multiplex PCR reads. The profile covers about 450,000 distinct CDR3 sequences, with around 13% appearing a single time and around a sixth taken by the ten largest. The sample was also reused in another study, on T cells in Graves' hyperthyroidism and ophthalmopathy.

The specimen was peripheral blood mononuclear cells (PBMCs), collected at new diagnosis, from a patient treated with antithyroid drugs. The receptors here all came from a woman between 50 and 59 years old with Graves disease. Both conserved end residues are part of each CDR3. A D gene is named only where the DNA matches it firmly. The size entry is marked missing in some rows and otherwise reads once, few, many or a size class.

d_call,v_call,clone_size,j_call,cdr3_nt,cdr3_aa
.,TRBV3-1,many,TRBJ2-4,TGTGCCAGCAGCTTCGACTTAGCCAAAAACATTCAGTACTTC,CASSFDLAKNIQYF
TRBD2,TRBV7-7,many,TRBJ2-1,TGTGCCAGCTCGGCGGGAGGGGACAATGAGCAGTTCTTC,CASSAGGDNEQFF
.,TRBV19,many,TRBJ2-7,TGTGCCAGTAGTATGGCTCACTCCAGCTCCTACGAGCAGTACTTC,CASSMAHSSSYEQYF
TRBD2,TRBV27,many,TRBJ2-1,TGTGCCAGCAGTCCTCTAGCGGGAGCTACCTACAATGAGCAGTTCTTC,CASSPLAGATYNEQFF
TRBD1,TRBV29-1,few,TRBJ1-5,TGCAGCGTTGGCGGACAGGGGGATCAGCCCCAGCATTTT,CSVGGQGDQPQHF
.,TRBV19,few,TRBJ1-1,TGTGCCAGTAGTATAGGAACCGCTGAAGCTTTCTTT,CASSIGTAEAFF
TRBD1,TRBV5-5,.,TRBJ2-3,TGTGCCAGCAGCGTGGGACAGGGGAGCACAGATACGCAGTATTTT,CASSVGQGSTDTQYF
TRBD1,TRBV30,many,TRBJ2-1,TGTGCCTGGGTCAGGGGGCTTCGATACAATGAGCAGTTCTTC,CAWVRGLRYNEQFF
TRBD2,TRBV7-3,many,TRBJ2-2,TGTGCCAGCAGCCCCAGTGGACTAGCGGCCGCGGGAGGGGAGCTGTTTTTT,CASSPSGLAAAGGELFF
TRBD2,TRBV7-9,many,TRBJ2-3,TGTGCCAGCAGCTTAGCCCCCAGGCTAGCGGGAGCGGTAGATACGCAGTATTTT,CASSLAPRLAGAVDTQYF
TRBD1,TRBV7-9,many,TRBJ2-5,TGTGCCAGCAGACAGTCCGGACAGGGTGCCCAAGAGACCCAGTACTTC,CASRQSGQGAQETQYF
.,TRBV9,many,TRBJ2-3,TGTGCCAGCAGCGTAGGGCAGTCTAGCACAGATACGCAGTATTTT,CASSVGQSSTDTQYF
TRBD2,TRBV10-3,many,TRBJ2-1,TGTGCCATCAGTCAAGAGACTAGCGGAAACAATGAGCAGTTCTTC,CAISQETSGNNEQFF
TRBD2,TRBV12-3/TRBV12-4,many,TRBJ2-7,TGTGCCAGCAGTTTGGTCCTTCGGGGACTAGCGGGAGGGCCGAGGTCCTACGAGCAGTACTTC,CASSLVLRGLAGGPRSYEQYF
TRBD1,TRBV6-1,many,TRBJ1-4,TGTGCCAGCCGGGACAGGTACAATGAAAAACTGTTTTTT,CASRDRYNEKLFF
TRBD1,TRBV28,many,TRBJ1-5,TGTGCCAGCAGTTCCGACCGACAGGGAAACCGACGATTGAGCAATCAGCCCCAGCATTTT,CASSSDRQGNRRLSNQPQHF
.,TRBV27,many,TRBJ2-3,TGTGCCAGCAGTCGCGTACTCTTAGCTTGGGGCACAGATACGCAGTATTTT,CASSRVLLAWGTDTQYF
.,TRBV6-1,many,TRBJ1-5,TGTGCCAGCATGAGCTGGCAGCCCCAGCATTTT,CASMSWQPQHF
TRBD2,TRBV10-3,few,TRBJ2-1,TGTGCCATCAGTGAGCCGAGTTGGACTAGCGGGAGAAATGGTGAGCAGTTCTTC,CAISEPSWTSGRNGEQFF
.,TRBV12-3/TRBV12-4,many,TRBJ2-7,TGTGCCAGCAGTTCTACCCCGGAGGGATTCTACGAGCAGTACTTC,CASSSTPEGFYEQYF
TRBD1,TRBV28,many,TRBJ1-5,TGTGCCAGCACAGGGACAGATCAGCCCCAGCATTTT,CASTGTDQPQHF
TRBD1,TRBV20-1,few,TRBJ1-4,TGCAGTGCTAGAGTGGGGACAGGGCGTGAAAAACTGTTTTTT,CSARVGTGREKLFF
.,TRBV28,many,TRBJ2-5,TGTGCCAGCAGTTTAGGGTACCTCCAAGAGACCCAGTACTTC,CASSLGYLQETQYF
TRBD1,TRBV5-8,few,TRBJ1-5,TGTGCCAGCAGCTCGGACAGGGGAAGGGGATATTTTGGCAATCAGCCCCAGCATTTT,CASSSDRGRGYFGNQPQHF
.,TRBV6-1,many,TRBJ1-2,TGTGCCAGCAGTGAAGGGAGGGGATCCTATGGCTACACCTTC,CASSEGRGSYGYTF
TRBD2,TRBV28,many,TRBJ2-1,TGTGCCACCATAGGGACTAGCCGGAACAATGAGCAGTTCTTC,CATIGTSRNNEQFF
.,TRBV28,once,TRBJ2-7,TGTGCCAGCAGTCCCCCCGAGGGTTTTTTCTCCTACGAGCAGTACTTC,CASSPPEGFFSYEQYF
.,TRBV6-5,.,TRBJ1-4,TGTGCCAGCAGTTACTCCGGGGGATCTAATGAAAAACTGTTTTTT,CASSYSGGSNEKLFF
.,TRBV7-8,few,TRBJ1-6,TGTGCCAGCAGCTCAGGAGACTCGTACCTCATTCCATCACCCCTCCACTTT,CASSSGDSYLIPSPLHF
TRBD1,TRBV6-1,many,TRBJ1-4,TGTGCCAGTATCGTATGGGACAGAAGGACGGATGGGGCGAATGAAAAACTGTTTTTT,CASIVWDRRTDGANEKLFF
TRBD1,TRBV3-1,.,TRBJ1-2,TGTGCCAGCAGCCAAGATTGGACAGGGTCGGGGGGCTACACCTTC,CASSQDWTGSGGYTF
.,TRBV4-1,few,TRBJ2-2,TGCGCCAGCAGCGCAGGGGACACCGGGGAGCTGTTTTTT,CASSAGDTGELFF
TRBD1,TRBV7-3,.,TRBJ2-3,TGTGCCAGCAGCCGAGACAGGGGGGCGTCAGATACGCAGTATTTT,CASSRDRGASDTQYF
.,TRBV24-1,.,TRBJ2-1,TGTGCCACCAGTGATTTGTTCGGGAGCTCCTACAATGAGCAGTTCTTC,CATSDLFGSSYNEQFF
TRBD2,TRBV6-1,.,TRBJ2-2,TGTGCCAGCAACCCAGCGGTTAGCGGGAGAACCGGGGAGCTGTTTTTT,CASNPAVSGRTGELFF
TRBD2,TRBV24-1,many,TRBJ2-3,TGTGCCACCAGTGATTTGCGGACTAGCGTTGGGGCAGATACGCAGTATTTT,CATSDLRTSVGADTQYF
TRBD2,TRBV28,many,TRBJ2-1,TGTGCCAGCAGTCCAGGGACTAGCGGGAGATACGGGTCCTACAATGAGCAGTTCTTC,CASSPGTSGRYGSYNEQFF
.,TRBV28,many,TRBJ1-5,TGTGCCAGCGCGGACAGACTCAATCAGCCCCAGCATTTT,CASADRLNQPQHF
TRBD2,TRBV12-3/TRBV12-4,many,TRBJ2-1,TGTGCCAGCAGTTCCCACGTATGGACTAGCAAAAGGGATGAGCAGTTCTTC,CASSSHVWTSKRDEQFF
.,TRBV3-1,few,TRBJ2-1,TGTGCCAGCAGCCAAGAAGGGGAGACAGCTCCTGACAATGAGCAGTTCTTC,CASSQEGETAPDNEQFF
.,TRBV4-1,.,TRBJ2-5,TGCGCCAGCAGCCATAGACCCGGAGAGACCCAGTACTTC,CASSHRPGETQYF
.,TRBV7-3,.,TRBJ2-2,TGTGCCAGCAGCTTAAGTGCTGGGTTTGACACCGGGGAGCTGTTTTTT,CASSLSAGFDTGELFF
.,TRBV20-1,.,TRBJ2-7,TGCAGCTACCGTGACCGGGAAAGCTCCTACGAGCAGTACTTC,CSYRDRESSYEQYF
.,TRBV28,once,TRBJ2-1,TGTGCCAGCAGTTTATGGGATTTAGGGACCCCTGTGGACAATGAGCAGTTCTTC,CASSLWDLGTPVDNEQFF
.,TRBV13,few,TRBJ2-2,TGTGCCAGCAGCTTGGGGGGTTGGGGGCCGAACACCGGGGAGCTGTTTTTT,CASSLGGWGPNTGELFF
.,TRBV28,many,TRBJ1-1,TGTGCCAACAGTTCCCGCGGGGGGGCGTTTGGGGACACTGAAGCTTTCTTT,CANSSRGGAFGDTEAFF
.,TRBV7-9,.,TRBJ1-6,TGTGCCAGCAGCTCAACGGGGTCATATTCACCCCTCCACTTT,CASSSTGSYSPLHF
TRBD1,TRBV3-1,.,TRBJ1-4,TGTGCCAGCAGCCAGGGACAGGGGCTTGAAAAACTGTTTTTT,CASSQGQGLEKLFF
.,TRBV5-5,.,TRBJ2-3,TGTGCCAGCAGCTTAGAGGGGACCTACACCCACCAATTCACAGATTCGCAGTGTTTT,CASSLEGTYTHQFTDSQCF
.,TRBV29-1,many,TRBJ1-2,TGCAGCGTTGACATGGGGGTCAACTATGGCTACACCTTC,CSVDMGVNYGYTF
.,TRBV27,few,TRBJ2-7,TGTGCCAGCAGTTACGGCGAGGGGGCCTACGAGCAGTACTTC,CASSYGEGAYEQYF
TRBD2,TRBV6-2/TRBV6-3,few,TRBJ2-3,TGTGCCAGCAAAACTAGCGGGAGCGGGACAGATACGCAGTATTTT,CASKTSGSGTDTQYF
.,TRBV11-3,many,TRBJ2-2,TGTGCCAGCAGCTTAGATGGACCCGGGGAGCTGTTTTTT,CASSLDGPGELFF
.,TRBV2,many,TRBJ2-1,TGTGCCACCCTTGCTAGGACCTCCTACAATGAGCAGTTCTTC,CATLARTSYNEQFF
.,TRBV24-1,many,TRBJ1-5,TGTGCCACCCAGGAATATAGCAATCAGCCCCAGCATTTT,CATQEYSNQPQHF
.,TRBV20-1,many,TRBJ1-5,TGCAGTGCTAGAGAGGGTCAGCCCCAGCATTTT,CSAREGQPQHF
.,TRBV10-3,many,TRBJ2-7,TGTGCCATCAGAAACGACAGGGAGGGCTCGCGAGAGCAGTACTTC,CAIRNDREGSREQYF
TRBD2,TRBV7-9,few,TRBJ2-1,TGTGCCAGCAGCTTAACCTCCCGGCCTAGCGGGAGGGCCGGCAATGAGCAGTTCTTC,CASSLTSRPSGRAGNEQFF